The sequence of this T cell receptor (beta chain) was determined in a study of blood T cell repertoires in COVID-19 (dated by TCRdb to 2018 to 2020). For the study in its entirety: Samples from collaborators originated in the United States, Italy and Spain and spanned both the acute and convalescent phases of COVID-19. The prospective study material was composed of cDNA or gDNA derived from T cells, B-cell-depleted T cells, or PBMCs. Where available, HLA class I and class II types were obtained from metadata supplied by the sample provider rather than from assay-based typing. A de-identified subject ID, COVID-19 status, age in years and sex were almost always included in the sample metadata. The repertoires were made available in a free public database intended to serve as a resource for research on the immune response to SARS-CoV-2. The dataset comprised deeply sampled blood TCRbeta repertoires from subjects exposed to, actively infected with, or recovered from COVID-19. The samples were drawn from two sources: the first 160 participants of the ongoing ImmuneRACE study, and 1,254 subjects contributed by 6 global collaborators.

Results and caveats for the whole study, not just this receptor: The amount of clinical and demographic metadata varied by source and participant and was provided uncurated.

This clone came up once. Its antigen remains undetermined. Per-base quality was not reported, and no clone a single base away is much larger than it. The CDR3 measures 14 amino acids from cysteine to phenylalanine. CDR3 DNA is the only sequence kept; it has 42 bases, read in frame from the first base. Sequences MDHEN (CDR1) and SYDVKM (CDR2) are obtained from the germline V gene. Trimming at the junction amounts to 4 bases on V and 8 bases on J, and the germline ends lie 17 bases apart. TCRbeta CDR3 regions were amplified from genomic DNA using the immunoSEQ Assay, a bias-controlled multiplex PCR. Concerning the study's data processing: The number of nucleated cells in each sample was estimated by amplification of reference gene primers within the assay. To quantify the absolute abundance of each unique TCRbeta CDR3 rearrangement, sequence reads were collapsed and filtered. For each sample, productive Simpson clonality was calculated as the square root of Simpson's diversity index over productive rearrangements. Entries here come from immuneACCESS through TCRdb and include only in-frame sequences with V and J called. Some clones fail to appear in such tables; in the studies checked, an unresolved V gene covers under half of the shortfall, and the cause of the remainder is unknown. That table furnishes V, J and clone size, whereas the DNA furnished D and trimming. The sample has around 190,000 clones on record, roughly 82% of them singletons. The top ten clones comprise roughly 13% of the sample.

Whole blood was collected in K2EDTA tubes by collaborating institutions according to the institutions' own protocols. For TCRbeta analysis, collaborator samples were shipped as frozen whole blood, as isolated PBMCs, or as DNA extracted from either sample type. The receptor comes from a human donor in a cohort sampled during active COVID-19. The sequencing input was peripheral blood. The receptor chain draws on TRBV28 and TRBJ1-1, with TRBD1 perhaps the D gene, on 5 matching bases. The CDR3: CASSSQGGLAEAFF. The nucleotide sequence is TGTGCCAGCAGTTCGCAGGGAGGGCTAGCGGAAGCTTTCTTT.